Listed below are T cell receptor beta chains from one sample, sequenced in a study of blood T cell repertoires in COVID-19. Repertoires were generated with immunoSEQ multiplex PCR, while TCRdb's copy carries only in-frame clones and drops some. This table has 410,000 or so clones, roughly 90% appearing once. The sequenced sample was peripheral blood. All receptors derive from a woman aged 40 to 50 with COVID-19, enrolled during active disease. Both conserved end residues are part of each CDR3. The D gene is left open where the match is weak. Size is stated for part of the rows, as once, few or many counts, or as a class when the clone is expanded.

J: TRBJ2-7
V: TRBV29-1
D: TRBD2
size: few
CDR3: CSVGLAQQYF
DNA: TGCAGCGTGGGACTAGCCCAGCAGTACTTC

J: TRBJ1-2
V: TRBV14
D: TRBD1
size: once
CDR3: CASSPRDRGRGNYGYTF
DNA: TGTGCCAGCAGCCCCCGGGACAGGGGTCGGGGCAACTATGGCTACACCTTC

J: TRBJ2-3
V: TRBV6-4
D: .
size: .
CDR3: CASSTGPTDTQYF
DNA: TGTGCCAGCTCCACAGGCCCCACAGATACGCAGTATTTT

J: TRBJ1-4
V: TRBV29-1
D: TRBD1
size: .
CDR3: CSVGTGGVGTNEKLFF
DNA: TGCAGCGTAGGGACAGGGGGCGTCGGAACTAATGAAAAACTGTTTTTT

J: TRBJ1-1
V: TRBV6-2/TRBV6-3
D: .
size: .
CDR3: CASSPSWTNSEAFF
DNA: TGTGCCAGCAGCCCCAGCTGGACTAATTCTGAAGCTTTCTTT

J: TRBJ2-3
V: TRBV6-1
D: TRBD1
size: .
CDR3: CASSDPGQGGGDTQYF
DNA: TGTGCCAGCAGTGATCCGGGACAGGGGGGCGGGGATACGCAGTATTTT

J: TRBJ1-3
V: TRBV28
D: TRBD1
size: .
CDR3: CASSSGQGVSGNTIYF
DNA: TGTGCCAGCAGTTCCGGACAGGGAGTCTCTGGAAACACCATATATTTT

J: TRBJ1-2
V: TRBV29-1
D: .
size: .
CDR3: CSVAGGQMPNYGYTF
DNA: TGCAGCGTTGCCGGGGGGCAAATGCCCAACTATGGCTACACCTTC

J: TRBJ2-3
V: TRBV6-2/TRBV6-3
D: TRBD2
size: .
CDR3: CASSYPRERGLTDTQYF
DNA: TGTGCCAGCAGTTACCCCCGAGAGCGGGGATTAACAGATACGCAGTATTTT

J: TRBJ1-5
V: TRBV23-1
D: .
size: .
CDR3: CASSQSAISNQPQHF
DNA: TGCGCCAGCAGTCAATCGGCAATAAGCAATCAGCCCCAGCATTTT

J: TRBJ2-2
V: TRBV5-6
D: TRBD1
size: .
CDR3: CASRLGQGADGELFF
DNA: TGTGCCAGCAGATTGGGACAGGGGGCCGACGGGGAGCTGTTTTTT

J: TRBJ1-2
V: TRBV5-8
D: .
size: .
CDR3: CASSLEPGGYTF
DNA: TGTGCCAGCAGCTTGGAGCCGGGTGGCTACACCTTC

J: TRBJ1-2
V: TRBV28
D: .
size: .
CDR3: CASSGWSEDYGYTF
DNA: TGTGCCAGCTCAGGGTGGAGCGAGGACTATGGCTACACCTTC

J: TRBJ2-1
V: TRBV4-1
D: TRBD2
size: .
CDR3: CASSQVSGMYNEQFF
DNA: TGCGCCAGCAGCCAAGTTAGCGGGATGTACAATGAGCAGTTCTTC

J: TRBJ1-1
V: TRBV3-1/TRBV3-2
D: .
size: .
CDR3: CASSQMLGQMNTEAFF
DNA: TGTGCCAGCAGCCAGATGCTGGGCCAGATGAACACTGAAGCTTTCTTT

J: TRBJ1-5
V: TRBV19
D: TRBD1
size: .
CDR3: CASTGSEKGARNQPQHF
DNA: TGTGCCAGTACCGGGTCTGAAAAGGGGGCGCGCAATCAGCCCCAGCATTTT

J: TRBJ1-3
V: TRBV6-6
D: .
size: .
CDR3: CATGKGPGNTIYF
DNA: TGTGCCACGGGGAAAGGGCCTGGAAACACCATATATTTT

J: TRBJ2-5
V: TRBV5-1
D: .
size: .
CDR3: CASSRGDRHLEETQYF
DNA: TGCGCCAGCAGCCGGGGGGACAGGCACTTAGAAGAGACCCAGTACTTC

J: TRBJ2-6
V: TRBV9
D: .
size: .
CDR3: CASSASGYGANVLTF
DNA: TGTGCCAGCAGCGCGTCAGGGTACGGGGCCAACGTCCTGACTTTC

J: TRBJ1-4
V: TRBV9
D: .
size: .
CDR3: CASSPGSEKLFF
DNA: TGTGCCAGCAGCCCAGGCTCGGAAAAACTGTTTTTT

J: TRBJ1-5
V: TRBV23-1
D: TRBD1
size: .
CDR3: CASSQPGQGPFTTNQPQHF
DNA: TGCGCCAGCAGTCAACCGGGACAGGGGCCTTTTACGACCAATCAGCCCCAGCATTTT

J: TRBJ2-1
V: TRBV7-9
D: .
size: .
CDR3: CASSLGAGAHNEQFF
DNA: TGTGCCAGCAGCTTAGGGGCGGGGGCACACAATGAGCAGTTCTTC

J: TRBJ1-1
V: TRBV6-5
D: .
size: .
CDR3: CASSYWPGQEAFF
DNA: TGTGCCAGCAGTTACTGGCCAGGACAAGAAGCTTTCTTT

J: TRBJ2-2
V: TRBV15
D: .
size: .
CDR3: CATSGGSTDTGELFF
DNA: TGTGCCACCAGCGGAGGGTCTACGGACACCGGGGAGCTGTTTTTT

J: TRBJ2-5
V: TRBV7-6
D: TRBD2
size: .
CDR3: CASSPRSGTETQYF
DNA: TGTGCCAGCAGTCCCCGTAGCGGGACAGAGACCCAGTACTTC

J: TRBJ1-1
V: TRBV28
D: TRBD1
size: .
CDR3: CASSLDRVKTEAFF
DNA: TGTGCCAGCAGTTTGGACAGGGTAAAAACTGAAGCTTTCTTT

J: TRBJ1-3
V: TRBV18
D: .
size: .
CDR3: CASSPGGGTGNTIYF
DNA: TGTGCCAGCTCACCTGGGGGCGGCACTGGAAACACCATATATTTT

J: TRBJ2-5
V: TRBV7-2
D: .
size: .
CDR3: CASSVIPAETQYF
DNA: TGTGCCAGCAGCGTAATCCCCGCGGAGACCCAGTACTTC

J: TRBJ1-2
V: TRBV28
D: TRBD1
size: .
CDR3: CASSEGAQGASYGYTF
DNA: TGTGCCAGCAGCGAGGGGGCGCAGGGGGCTTCCTATGGCTACACCTTC

J: TRBJ1-1
V: TRBV6-5
D: .
size: few
CDR3: CASRQGNTEAFF
DNA: TGTGCCAGCAGACAGGGGAACACTGAAGCTTTCTTT

J: TRBJ2-2
V: TRBV5-1
D: TRBD2
size: .
CDR3: CASSSTGGSNTGELFF
DNA: TGCGCCAGCAGCTCGACCGGGGGGTCGAACACCGGGGAGCTGTTTTTT

J: TRBJ1-2
V: TRBV9
D: TRBD1
size: .
CDR3: CASSTIGPDRDYGYTF
DNA: TGTGCCAGCAGCACCATAGGACCTGACAGGGACTATGGCTACACCTTC

J: TRBJ1-4
V: TRBV29-1
D: TRBD1
size: few
CDR3: CSAGGDEKLFF
DNA: TGCAGCGCAGGGGGGGATGAAAAACTGTTTTTT

J: TRBJ1-2
V: TRBV6-6
D: .
size: .
CDR3: CAGWKLGNGYTF
DNA: TGTGCCGGCTGGAAACTAGGGAACGGCTACACCTTC

J: TRBJ1-2
V: TRBV27
D: .
size: once
CDR3: CASSYLGAGGYTF
DNA: TGTGCCAGCAGTTATCTTGGGGCAGGTGGCTACACCTTC

J: TRBJ1-5
V: TRBV2
D: .
size: .
CDR3: CASSGYGGSNQPQHF
DNA: TGTGCCAGCAGTGGCTATGGCGGCAGCAATCAGCCCCAGCATTTT

J: TRBJ1-5
V: TRBV10-3
D: .
size: .
CDR3: CAISDWPGSDQPQHF
DNA: TGTGCCATCAGTGACTGGCCGGGATCGGATCAGCCCCAGCATTTT

J: TRBJ2-1
V: TRBV7-3
D: .
size: .
CDR3: CASSPDSLNEQFF
DNA: TGTGCCAGCAGCCCCGACTCCCTCAACGAGCAGTTCTTC